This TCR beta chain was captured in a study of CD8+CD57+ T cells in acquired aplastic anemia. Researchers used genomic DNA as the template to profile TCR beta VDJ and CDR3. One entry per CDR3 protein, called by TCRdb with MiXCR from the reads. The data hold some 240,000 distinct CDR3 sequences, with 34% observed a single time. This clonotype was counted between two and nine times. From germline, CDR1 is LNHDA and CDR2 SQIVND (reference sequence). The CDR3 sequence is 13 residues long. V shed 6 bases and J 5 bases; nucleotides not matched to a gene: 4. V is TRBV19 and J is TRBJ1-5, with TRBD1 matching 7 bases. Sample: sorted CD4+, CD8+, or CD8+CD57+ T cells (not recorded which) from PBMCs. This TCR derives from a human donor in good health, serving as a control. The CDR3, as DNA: TGTGCCAGTAGATTGACAGGGCATCAGCCCCAGCATTTT. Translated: CASRLTGHQPQHF.